This T cell receptor beta chain was sequenced during a study of control samples from healthy donors and cancer patients. Generated by immunoSEQ multiplex PCR, the TCRdb table keeps only in-frame clones and is missing some. In the table there are about 120,000 clones, around 92% of which are singletons. The germline V gene has CDR1 SQVTM and CDR2 ANQGSEA. The CDR3 is 13 residues long. V was trimmed by 1 base and J by 10 bases, leaving 16 bases between them. The genes are TRBV29-1 and TRBJ1-1; D uncertain. The TCR originated in a woman in her 50s in good health. Sample: blood. DNA for the CDR3: TGCAGCGTTGAAGTAATGGTTGATTCGGGAGCTTTCTTT. Amino acid sequence: CSVEVMVDSGAFF. Using reference TRBV29-1 and TRBJ1-1 for the parts outside the CDR3, the full variable domain is SAVISQKPSRDICQRGTSLTIQCQVDSQVTMMFWYRQQPGQSLTLIATANQGSEATYESGFVIDKFPISRPNLTFSTLTVSNMSPEDSSIYLCSVEVMVDSGAFFGQGTRLTVV.